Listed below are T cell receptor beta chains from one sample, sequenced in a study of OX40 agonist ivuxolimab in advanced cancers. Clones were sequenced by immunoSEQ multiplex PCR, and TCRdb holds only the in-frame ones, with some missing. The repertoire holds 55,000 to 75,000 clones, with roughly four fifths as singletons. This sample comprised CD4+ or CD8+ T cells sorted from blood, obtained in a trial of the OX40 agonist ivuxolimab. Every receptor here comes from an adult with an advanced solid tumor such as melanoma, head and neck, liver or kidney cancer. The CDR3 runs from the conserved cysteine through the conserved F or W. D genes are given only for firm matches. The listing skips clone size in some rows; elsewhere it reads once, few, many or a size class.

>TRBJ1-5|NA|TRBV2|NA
TGTGCCAGCGCTGCAGGCCTTAACAATCAGCCCCAGCATTTT
CASAAGLNNQPQHF
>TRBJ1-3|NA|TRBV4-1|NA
TGCGCCAGCAGCCAAGTAGGGCAGGGTGTTGGAAACACCATATATTTT
CASSQVGQGVGNTIYF
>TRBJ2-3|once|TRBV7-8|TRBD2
TGTGCCAGCAGCCCCGGACTAGCGGTAGAGTGGGGCACAGATACGCAGTATTTT
CASSPGLAVEWGTDTQYF
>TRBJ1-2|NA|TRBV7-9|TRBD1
TGTGCCAGCAGCTTACCGGGACAGTATGGCTACACCTTC
CASSLPGQYGYTF
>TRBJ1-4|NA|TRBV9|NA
TGTGCCAGCAGCCCTCGGACAGACTCTAATGAAAAACTGTTTTTT
CASSPRTDSNEKLFF
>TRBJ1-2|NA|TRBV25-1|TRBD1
TGTGCCAGCGCCCGACAGGGGCCTGGGGGAGGCTACACCTTC
CASARQGPGGGYTF
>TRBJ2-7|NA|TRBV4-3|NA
TGCGCCAGCAGCCAAGAGGGGGGAGAAGAGCAGTACTTC
CASSQEGGEEQYF
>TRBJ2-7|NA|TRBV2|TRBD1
TGTGCCAGCAGCCCCCGGGACAGGGGTTACGAGCAGTACTTC
CASSPRDRGYEQYF
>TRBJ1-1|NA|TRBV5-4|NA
TGTGCCAGCAGCTTCGCAGGAATGAACACTGAAGCTTTCTTT
CASSFAGMNTEAFF
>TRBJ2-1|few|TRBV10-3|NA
TGTGCCACCTTTGGATTTGGGGATGAGCAGTTCTTC
CATFGFGDEQFF
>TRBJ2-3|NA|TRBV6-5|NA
TGTGCCAGCAGTTACGTGGGGGGAGTCGCAGATACGCAGTATTTT
CASSYVGGVADTQYF
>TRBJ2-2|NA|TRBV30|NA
TGTGCCTGGAGTCCCCCAACAGGGAGGGGCGGGGAGCTGTTTTTT
CAWSPPTGRGGELFF
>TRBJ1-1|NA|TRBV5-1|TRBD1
TGCGCCAGCAGATGGGGACAGGATTACACTGAAGCTTTCTTT
CASRWGQDYTEAFF
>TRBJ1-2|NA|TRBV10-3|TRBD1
TGTGCCATCAGAGGACAGGGGGTGGGCTATGGCTACACCTTC
CAIRGQGVGYGYTF
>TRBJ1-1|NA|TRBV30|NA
TGTGCCTGGGGGTTCTGGGGCAACACTGAAGCTTTCTTT
CAWGFWGNTEAFF
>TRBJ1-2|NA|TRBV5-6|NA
TGTGCCAGCAGCCCGGCCGGAGTCTCGGGCTACACCTTC
CASSPAGVSGYTF
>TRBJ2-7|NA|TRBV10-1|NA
TGCGCCAGCAGTGAGGAACACTATACTAGCTCCTACGAGCAGTACTTC
CASSEEHYTSSYEQYF
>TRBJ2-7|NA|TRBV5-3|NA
TGTGCCAGCAGCTTGTTTTACGAGCAGTACTTC
CASSLFYEQYF
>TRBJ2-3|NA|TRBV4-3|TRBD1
TGCGCCCGCCTGAAGGACCGTCAGGGGGCCCTCACAGATACGCAGTATTTT
CARLKDRQGALTDTQYF
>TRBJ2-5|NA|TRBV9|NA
TGTGCCAGCAGCGTGGCCCTTTTTCAAGAGACCCAGTACTTC
CASSVALFQETQYF
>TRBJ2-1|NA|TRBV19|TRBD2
TGTGCCAGTAGTATAGTGGGACTAGCGGGGTACAATGAGCAGTTCTTC
CASSIVGLAGYNEQFF
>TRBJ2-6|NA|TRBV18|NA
TGTGCCAGCTCACCGACGGAAGACCTGTCTGGGGCCAACGTCCTGACTTTC
CASSPTEDLSGANVLTF
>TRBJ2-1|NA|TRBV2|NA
TGTGCCAGCAGCCCCGACAGGTACTACAATGAGCAGTTCTTC
CASSPDRYYNEQFF
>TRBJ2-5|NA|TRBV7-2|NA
TGTGCCAGCAGCTTTCTCAGGGAGACCCAGTACTTC
CASSFLRETQYF
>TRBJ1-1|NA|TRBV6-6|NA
TGTGCCAACCCGACGAGGGGTAAGGGCACTGAAGCTTTCTTT
CANPTRGKGTEAFF
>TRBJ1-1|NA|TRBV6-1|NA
TGTGCCAGCAGCCGGGACCTAGGGGGGGCTTTCTTT
CASSRDLGGAFF
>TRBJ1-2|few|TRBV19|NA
TGTGCCAGTAGGTGGAGGGGAGACTATGGCTACACCTTC
CASRWRGDYGYTF
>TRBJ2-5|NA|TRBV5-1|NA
TGCGCCAGCACCCCCGGGAACCCCCAAGAGACCCAGTACTTC
CASTPGNPQETQYF
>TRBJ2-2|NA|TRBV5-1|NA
TGCGCCAGCAGTACGGGAGATACCACCGGGGAGCTGTTTTTT
CASSTGDTTGELFF
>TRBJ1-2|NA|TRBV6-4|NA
TGTGCCAGCAGTCCGCTAGGGGAGGGCTATGGCTACACCTTC
CASSPLGEGYGYTF
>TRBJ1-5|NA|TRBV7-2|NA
TGTGCCAGCAGCCCCCGGGTGCAGGGCCTTTCCAATCAGCCCCAGCATTTT
CASSPRVQGLSNQPQHF
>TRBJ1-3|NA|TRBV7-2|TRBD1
TGTGCCAGCAGCGTATACCAGGGGGCTGGAAACACCATATATTTT
CASSVYQGAGNTIYF
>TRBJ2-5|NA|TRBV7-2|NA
TGTGCCAGCAGCTCACTATACCAACAGGTTGGAGAGACCCAGTACTTC
CASSSLYQQVGETQYF
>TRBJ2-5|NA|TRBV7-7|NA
TGTGCCAGCAGCCTAAGGGGTAGGGGCAGCCAAGAGACCCAGTACTTC
CASSLRGRGSQETQYF
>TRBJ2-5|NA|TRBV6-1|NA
TGTGCCAGCAGTGAAGCGCTTCTCGGGGAGTACCAAGAGACCCAGTACTTC
CASSEALLGEYQETQYF
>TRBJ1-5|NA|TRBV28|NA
TGTGCCAGCAGTTTACCCCCTGCAAGCAATCAGCCCCAGCATTTT
CASSLPPASNQPQHF
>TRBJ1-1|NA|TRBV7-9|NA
TGTGCCAGCAGCTTAGCGCCTACCGAGGCTTTCTTT
CASSLAPTEAFF
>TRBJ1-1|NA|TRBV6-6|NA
TGTGCCAGCAGTTATTCAGCGTACACTGAAGCTTTCTTT
CASSYSAYTEAFF
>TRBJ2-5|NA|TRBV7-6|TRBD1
TGTGCCAGCAGCCTCGGGACAGTCCAAGAGACCCAGTACTTC
CASSLGTVQETQYF
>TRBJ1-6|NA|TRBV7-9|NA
TGTGCCAGCAGCATGGGGTCCCAAGCGGATTCACCCCTCCACTTT
CASSMGSQADSPLHF
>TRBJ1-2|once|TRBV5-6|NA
TGTGCCAGCAGCCCTGTCGGGATGACCGAAACCATCTATGGCTACACCTTC
CASSPVGMTETIYGYTF
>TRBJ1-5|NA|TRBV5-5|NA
TGTGCCAGCAGCTTGGCCGGGTCATATCAGCCCCAGCATTTT
CASSLAGSYQPQHF